This entry lists 16 T cell receptor beta chains sequenced from one sample in a study of tumor and adjacent non-tumor tissue in lung cancer. RNA was extracted from bulk tissue without any cell sorting. The normal lung tissue was taken more than 3 cm from the tumor edge. The library came from three nested PCR rounds adapted from ARM-PCR protocols. MiXCR, run by TCRdb on the multiplex PCR reads, gives a single entry per CDR3 protein. This sample has fewer than 90,000 distinct CDR3 sequences, with around 82% found just once. The sequencing sample was made of distant non-tumor lung tissue. Receptors originate from a woman aged 45-59 years with non-small cell lung cancer.

V is TRBV6-6 and J is TRBJ2-5, with D perhaps TRBD1 or TRBD2 (5 bases each). This CDR3 is 15 amino acids long. Germline loops: CDR1 MNHNY, CDR2 SVGAGI (reference sequence). CDR3 nucleotide sequence: TGTGCTAGAAGTCTCCCGGACCCAGCTGGGGGGACCCAGTACTTC. Protein sequence: CARSLPDPAGGTQYF.

As DNA, the CDR3 is TGTGCCAGCAGCCTCGGGGTTTACAATGAGCAGTTCTTC. Protein: CASSLGVYNEQFF. J is TRBJ2-1 and V is TRBV5-4; D might be TRBD2 (5 bases). This CDR3 has 13 residues. V was shortened by 4 bases and J by 4 bases, with 9 bases between the two germline ends. Germline V lookup: CDR1 SGHNT, CDR2 YYREEE (reference sequence).

As to this clonotype: One end of the junction does not line up with germline, which may come from a read error. This rearrangement joins TRBV5-1 to TRBJ2-7; D may correspond to TRBD1 or TRBD2 (5 bases each). The CDR3 runs 15 residues. CDR1 SGHRS and CDR2 YFSETQ come from the germline V gene. The CDR3 protein is CPSSLSGPQTYEQYF. As DNA, the CDR3 is TGCCCCAGCAGCTTGTCGGGACCTCAGACTTACGAGCAGTACTTC.

Worth noting for this clonotype: A read error may account for a junction end that differs from germline. This chain connects TRBV6-1 to TRBJ1-5; weak D call: TRBD1 (5 bases). Germline CDR1 and CDR2: MNHNS and SASEGT. CDR3 length: 16 residues. CDR3 in amino acids: CARSVQRGWGNQPQHF. CDR3 nucleotide sequence: TGTGCCAGGAGTGTGCAGAGGGGTTGGGGCAATCAGCCCCAGCATTTT.

Points on this clonotype: One end of the junction does not line up with germline, which may come from a read error. The rearrangement links TRBV6-5 to TRBJ1-4, with a tentative D call TRBD1 (5 bases). Germline V gene lookup returns CDR1 MNHEY and CDR2 SVGAGI. The CDR3 consists of 17 residues. The CDR3 DNA reads as TGTGCCAGCAGCCATCTTAATCCATGGGGCTCTAATGAGAAACTGCTTTTT. It encodes CASSHLNPWGSNEKLLF.

There are many counts of this clonotype. The V and J genes are TRBV29-1 and TRBJ2-3, with 8 positions matching TRBD2. The CDR3 covers 16 residues. The germline gives CDR1 SQVTM, CDR2 ANQGSEA. V gave up 2 bases and J gave up 3 bases; unmatched junction bases: 10. CDR3 sequence (DNA): TGCAGCGTTGAAAATAGGCTAGCGGGTAATACAGATACGCAGTATTTT. Translating it yields CSVENRLAGNTDTQYF.

The chain recombines TRBV20-1 with TRBJ1-4; D perhaps matches TRBD1 (5 bases). The germline V gene encodes CDR1 DFQATT and CDR2 SNEGSKA (reference sequence). The germline V and J ends were trimmed by 4 bases and 5 bases, with 17 bases remaining between them. The CDR3 totals 15 residues. The CDR3 region has the DNA TGCAGTGCTACCTTGGGGGGAACTTCGAATGAAAAACTGTTTTTT. Residues: CSATLGGTSNEKLFF.

A word on this clonotype: The missing conserved phenylalanine or tryptophan at the end of this CDR3 makes a read error likely. Because the CDR3's place on the DNA is in doubt, the DNA is left out and the CDR3 is given as listed by TCRdb. The V and J genes are TRBV5-4 and TRBJ2-7; the D call of TRBD1 is as the table states it, not checked on the DNA. Germline CDR1 and CDR2: SGHNT and YYREEE (reference sequence). 15 amino acids form the CDR3, both terminal residues included. The CDR3 loop reads CASSLEGQGRVERYL.

V and J are TRBV10-3 and TRBJ2-7; 10 bases map to TRBD1. The CDR3 is 14 amino acids. V lost 10 bases to trimming and J lost 3 bases; unmatched junction nucleotides: 9. CDR1 is ENHRY and CDR2 is SYGVKD in the germline V gene. CDR3 in DNA: TGTGCCACCGACGGGGGACAGGGGTACTACGAGCAGTACTTC. It is translated as CATDGGQGYYEQYF.

Comments on this clonotype: The conserved closing phenylalanine or tryptophan is absent in this CDR3, likely reflecting a read error. The chain uses TRBV10-2 and TRBJ2-7; 8 bases map to TRBD2. CDR3 length: 13 residues. CDR1 and CDR2 from the germline V gene are WSHSY and SAAADI. The CDR3 DNA reads as TGCGCCAACACTAGCGGTAGCTCCTACGAACAGTACCTC. It codes for CANTSGSSYEQYL.

Regarding this clonotype: Because the CDR3 is missing its conserved closing phenylalanine or tryptophan, this is likely a read error. This chain joins TRBV6-1 and TRBJ1-2; D ambiguous. CDR3 length equals 12 residues. Deletions cut 8 bases from V and 4 bases from J, with 11 bases between. Germline assignment: CDR1 MNHNS and CDR2 SASEGT. The CDR3 bases are TGTGCCAGCCGTCCGTGCCTCTATGGCTACACCATC. Its protein is CASRPCLYGYTI.

Ten or more counts support this clonotype. A read error may explain this, as a much larger clone is one base away. V usage is TRBV6-1 and J usage is TRBJ2-1; 14 bases agree with TRBD2. This CDR3 region has 15 residues. The germline V gene has CDR1 MNHNS and CDR2 SASEGT. J lost 10 bases, V lost 8 bases, and 10 bases had no gene match. The CDR3 region is CASLPGLAGVGEQFF. CDR3 bases: TGTGCCAGCCTCCCGGGACTAGCGGGAGTAGGGGAGCAGTTCTTC.

This clonotype was seen a single time. Lacking the conserved final phenylalanine or tryptophan, this CDR3 likely reflects a read error. The V call is TRBV6-2 or TRBV6-3, the J call TRBJ2-5; possibly TRBD2 for D (6 bases). The CDR3 extends over 14 amino acids. The V and J ends lost 6 bases and 2 bases respectively, with 13 bases between them. The V gene's germline CDR1 is MNHEY and CDR2 SVGEGT. CDR3 nucleotides: TGTGCCAGCAGCCGCGGGGCAGCTCAAGAGACCCAGTACTAC. Translation gives CASSRGAAQETQYY.

Details on this clonotype: With a much larger clone just one base away, this may be a read error. The chain uses TRBV5-1 and TRBJ2-2, with no clear D. The CDR3 is 14 amino acids. V shed 1 base and J shed 2 bases, with 6 bases lying between them. Germline V gene lookup returns CDR1 SGHRS and CDR2 YFSETQ. CDR3 coding DNA: TGCGCCAGCAGCTTGATCAATAACACCGGGGAGCTGTTTTTT. Its protein is CASSLINNTGELFF.

For this clonotype: Relative to the germline gene, one junction end is altered; a read error may explain this. The rearrangement joins TRBV6-1 to TRBJ2-7, with D unresolved. Germline CDR1 is MNHNS and CDR2 is SASEGT. The length of the CDR3 is 15 residues. The CDR3 bases are TGTGTCAGCAGTGAGTCCCCTGATAACTCCTACGAGCAGTACTTC. It is translated as CVSSESPDNSYEQYF.

Note on this clonotype: The CDR3 does not end in the conserved phenylalanine or tryptophan, so this is likely a read error. CDR3 nucleotide sequence: TGTACCAGCAGCTTGGGCCCTAGCGGGACCTACGAGCAGTACTTA. Translating gives CTSSLGPSGTYEQYL. This sequence joins TRBV5-6 and TRBJ2-7; TRBD2 matches 9 bases. Germline CDR1 and CDR2: SGHDT and YYEEEE. There are 15 residues in the CDR3.